Shown below are 28 T cell receptor beta chains from a single sample sequenced in a study of regulatory T cells in long-lasting Graves disease. Sample time point: newly diagnosed GD, antithyroid drugs for less than 3 months. Extracted PBMC RNA gave rise to the TCR library. HTBI primers from iRepertoire and Arm-PCR of CDR3 regions yielded the TCR beta libraries. TCRdb called the multiplex PCR reads again in MiXCR, with one record for every CDR3 protein. Here the sample spans some 500,000 distinct CDR3 sequences, roughly 14% being singletons. The data also belong to a second study, concerning T cells in Graves' hyperthyroidism and ophthalmopathy.

The sequencing here drew on peripheral blood mononuclear cells (PBMCs), taken at new diagnosis, from a patient treated with antithyroid drugs. The receptor set was obtained from a man under 40 with Graves disease.

This clonotype was found a few times. The chain employs TRBV6-1 and TRBJ2-2, with D possibly being TRBD1 or TRBD2 (7 bases each). There are 17 residues in the CDR3. Trimming shortened V by 0 bases and J by 4 bases, and 15 bases separated the two germline ends. Germline-derived CDR1 and CDR2 are MNHNS and SASEGT. In nucleotides, the CDR3 is TGTGCCAGCAGTGAAGCGGGAGGGGGCGGGGGCACCGGGGAGCTGTTTTTT. This gives the protein CASSEAGGGGGTGELFF.

This clonotype was observed many times. The chain is built from TRBV29-1 and TRBJ2-7; D is uncertain. Germline V gene sequence: CDR1 SQVTM, CDR2 ANQGSEA. V dropped 4 bases and J dropped 6 bases, with 10 bases sitting between them. This CDR3 has 11 amino acids. The CDR3 nucleotides read TGCAGCGTTGTGGCTGATATCGAGCAGTACTTC. Amino acids: CSVVADIEQYF.

This clonotype was seen many times. V usage is TRBV15 and J usage is TRBJ2-7; D gene ambiguous. CDR1 is LNHNV and CDR2 is YYDKDF in the germline V gene (reference sequence). The CDR3 contains 14 residues. The V end lost 1 base, the J end lost 0 bases, and 7 bases lay between the germline ends. The CDR3 loop reads CATSRVVSSYEQYF. The CDR3 region has the DNA TGTGCCACCAGCAGAGTTGTCAGCTCCTACGAGCAGTACTTC.

V gene TRBV20-1 combines with J gene TRBJ1-5; no clear D. Trimming left V 3 bases short and J 3 bases short, with 9 bases between. CDR3 length: 13 amino acids. Germline loops: CDR1 DFQATT, CDR2 SNEGSKA (reference sequence). The CDR3 is CSARQIINQPQHF. In DNA, the CDR3 is TGCAGTGCTAGGCAAATCATCAATCAGCCCCAGCATTTT.

The sample holds a few counts of this clonotype. This rearrangement joins TRBV10-3 to TRBJ2-1; 12 bases map to TRBD2. Germline CDR1 reads ENHRY; CDR2 reads SYGVKD. V was clipped by 7 bases and J by 6 bases; unmatched bases: 4. The CDR3 totals 14 residues. CDR3 amino acids: CAITGLAGSNEQFF. Here the CDR3 DNA reads TGTGCCATCACCGGACTAGCGGGAAGCAATGAGCAGTTCTTC.

The CDR3 spells CASSLATGGSTEAFF. CDR3 DNA: TGTGCCAGCAGCTTAGCCACAGGGGGCAGCACTGAAGCTTTCTTT. The rearrangement joins TRBV13 to TRBJ1-1, with 9 bases that match TRBD1. Germline CDR1 reads PRHDT; CDR2 reads FYEKMQ (reference sequence). Germline trimming cut 1 base from V and 4 bases from J; bases unmatched to any gene: 4. The CDR3 consists of 15 residues.

The rearrangement links TRBV19 to TRBJ2-2; D gene uncertain. The CDR3 covers 14 residues. V was shortened by 5 bases and J by 6 bases, with 13 bases between the two germline ends. Germline values: CDR1 LNHDA, CDR2 SQIVND (reference sequence). In DNA form, the CDR3 reads TGTGCCAGTAGTGCGACGGTGGGCGCCGGGGAGCTGTTTTTT. Amino acid sequence: CASSATVGAGELFF.

The chain uses TRBV19 and TRBJ1-4, with TRBD1 as a possible D gene (5 bases). Looked up from germline, CDR1 is LNHDA and CDR2 is SQIVND (reference sequence). The length of the CDR3 is 14 residues. V lost 3 bases to trimming and J lost 8 bases, with 13 bases between them. CDR3 DNA sequence: TGTGCCAGTAGTATTCGGCAGGGTGGAGAAAAACTGTTTTTT. It translates to CASSIRQGGEKLFF.

This clonotype was detected a few times. The chain recombines TRBV25-1 with TRBJ1-6; D unresolved. Between the trimmed V and J ends, which lost 3 bases and 8 bases, there was a span of 5 bases. CDR1 and CDR2 (germline): MGHDK, SYGVNS. This CDR3 is built from 12 residues. CDR3 bases: TGTGCCAGCAGTGACCCTCATTCACCCCTCCACTTT. This codes for CASSDPHSPLHF.

The table lists this clonotype with a few counts. The chain is built from TRBV29-1 and TRBJ2-7; D gene unclear. The CDR3 runs to 11 residues. Germline V gene data show CDR1 as SQVTM and CDR2 as ANQGSEA. The V end lost 6 bases, the J end lost 3 bases, and 9 bases lay between the germline ends. The CDR3 nucleotides read TGCAGCGTGTTGAGGCTCTACGAGCAGTACTTC. This translates into CSVLRLYEQYF.

V usage is TRBV20-1 and J usage is TRBJ1-5; 7 bases match TRBD1. V lost 0 bases and J lost 0; bases outside the gene matches: 5. The CDR3 length is 16 residues. Germline assignment: CDR1 DFQATT and CDR2 SNEGSKA (reference sequence). This chain's CDR3 is CSARDGTGDSNQPQHF. Written as DNA, the CDR3 is TGCAGTGCTAGAGATGGCACAGGGGATAGCAATCAGCCCCAGCATTTT.

The table lists this clonotype with many counts. The rearrangement links TRBV7-2 to TRBJ1-2; D not resolved. Looked up from germline, CDR1 is SGHTA and CDR2 is FQGNSA. This CDR3 region has 15 residues. V was pared by 1 base and J by 1 base, with 10 bases between. CDR3 nucleotides: TGTGCCAGCAGCTTAGTTGGCGGATTTAACTATGGCTACACCTTC. Protein: CASSLVGGFNYGYTF.

The chain links TRBV19 to TRBJ2-7, with 7 nucleotides matching TRBD1. V dropped 6 bases and J dropped 5; count of bases not matched to a gene: 1. Germline-derived CDR1 and CDR2 are LNHDA and SQIVND (reference sequence). This CDR3 has 11 amino acids. CDR3 DNA sequence: TGTGCCAGTAGGGACAGGCACGAGCAGTACTTC. Its translation: CASRDRHEQYF.

This chain links TRBV18 with TRBJ2-1; perhaps TRBD1 as D (5 bases). Trimming removed 6 bases from V and 4 bases from J, with 13 bases in between. There are 14 residues in the CDR3. Germline CDR1 reads KGHSH; CDR2 reads LQKENI. CDR3 protein: CASSRRQLYNEQFF. CDR3 DNA sequence: TGTGCCAGCTCCCGACGACAGCTTTACAATGAGCAGTTCTTC.

The table lists this clonotype with many counts. The chain uses TRBV9 and TRBJ2-3, with D unresolved. This CDR3 comprises 16 residues. Germline CDR1 is SGDLS and CDR2 is YYNGEE. The germline V and J ends were trimmed by 4 bases and 0 bases, with 15 bases remaining between them. This CDR3 reads CASSLYSRTSTDTQYF. DNA of the CDR3: TGTGCCAGCAGCCTTTATTCGCGAACTAGCACAGATACGCAGTATTTT.

The J gene is TRBJ2-3, the V gene TRBV6-2 or TRBV6-3; D may be TRBD1 (7 bases). Germline values: CDR1 MNHEY, CDR2 SVGEGT. The V end was cut by 10 bases, the J end by 2 bases, with 25 bases between. This CDR3 region has 17 residues. As DNA, the CDR3 is TGTGCCACATGGGGCCCTGGCGGGACAGTCTACACAGATACGCAGTATTTT. Amino acid sequence: CATWGPGGTVYTDTQYF.

In its sample, this clonotype was seen many times. The chain combines TRBV10-1 with TRBJ2-7; the match to TRBD2 covers 7 bases. Trimming took 2 bases from V and 0 from J; bases not matched to a gene: 4. CDR1 and CDR2 (germline): WNHNN, SYGVQD (reference sequence). The CDR3 runs to 15 residues. CDR3 DNA: TGCGCCAGCAGTGAGACCCGCGGGGGCTCCTACGAGCAGTACTTC. As protein: CASSETRGGSYEQYF.

This clonotype was recorded a few times. The chain carries TRBV5-6 and TRBJ2-3; weak D call: TRBD2 (6 bases). Germline CDR1 SGHDT, CDR2 YYEEEE. CDR3 size: 18 residues. V was clipped by 3 bases and J by 2 bases, with 22 bases between them. The CDR3 sequence is CASSSRTSRAIYTDTQYF. The CDR3 nucleotides read TGTGCCAGCAGCTCCCGAACTAGCCGGGCGATATACACAGATACGCAGTATTTT.

The J gene is TRBJ2-2, the V gene TRBV11-2; D is tentatively TRBD1 or TRBD2 (5 bases each). CDR1 is SGHAT and CDR2 is FQNNGV in the germline V gene. Trimming stripped 3 bases from V and 7 bases from J, with 15 bases between. The CDR3 consists of 15 residues. CDR3 region: CASSFYGGRGGELFF. CDR3 in DNA: TGTGCCAGCAGCTTCTATGGGGGTAGGGGCGGGGAGCTGTTTTTT.

Many counts were recorded for this clonotype. The chain is built from TRBV10-2 and TRBJ2-7, with 7 bases identical to TRBD1. CDR1 and CDR2 from the germline V gene are WSHSY and SAAADI. The CDR3 covers 15 residues. V gave up 5 bases and J gave up 0 bases; unmatched junction bases: 7. Written as DNA, the CDR3 is TGCGCCAGCAGTTCTCAGGGGGAAACCTCCTACGAGCAGTACTTC. Its translation is CASSSQGETSYEQYF.

This chain's CDR3 is CASGVGGAKNIQYF. CDR3 bases: TGTGCTAGTGGCGTGGGGGGGGCCAAAAACATTCAGTACTTC. The chain is built from TRBV12-5 and TRBJ2-4; 7 bases align to TRBD2. The CDR3 extends over 14 amino acids. V trimming: 6 bases; J trimming: 1 base; junction bases outside the gene matches: 3. Per the germline V gene, CDR1 is LGHNT and CDR2 is FRNRAP.

Written as DNA, the CDR3 is TGTGCCAGCAGTGACCCGTTACGGTACGGGGAGACCCAGTACTTC. This sequence encodes CASSDPLRYGETQYF. The chain joins TRBV25-1 to TRBJ2-5; D unclear. Germline CDR1 is MGHDK and CDR2 is SYGVNS. V lost 3 bases, J lost 5 bases, and 16 bases lay in between. This CDR3 has 15 residues.

The sample holds many counts of this clonotype. The chain carries TRBV2 and TRBJ2-7, with 7 bases fitting TRBD2. V shed 6 bases and J 2 bases; nucleotides not matched to a gene: 7. The CDR3 loop spans 14 amino acids. CDR1 and CDR2 from the germline V gene are SNHLY and FYNNEI. In DNA form, the CDR3 reads TGTGCCAGCAGCTCGGGACTACAAGCCTACGAGCAGTACTTC. This codes for CASSSGLQAYEQYF.

Ten or more counts support this clonotype. The rearrangement joins TRBV5-6 to TRBJ2-7, with unresolved D. Germline V lookup: CDR1 SGHDT, CDR2 YYEEEE. This CDR3 region has 13 residues. V shed 1 base and J shed 1 base, with 6 bases lying between them. CDR3: CASSLQVSYEQYF. The CDR3 DNA follows: TGTGCCAGCAGCTTGCAGGTGTCCTACGAGCAGTACTTC.

This clonotype was seen a few times. The chain recombines TRBV3-1 with TRBJ1-5, with 9 bases identical to TRBD1. CDR1 and CDR2 from the germline V gene are LGHDT and YNNKEL (reference sequence). After removal of 2 bases from V and 6 bases from J, the junction contained 5 bases not matched to a gene. The CDR3 loop spans 15 amino acids. The CDR3, as DNA: TGTGCCAGCAGCCAAACAGGGGGCTCGTTTCAGCCCCAGCATTTT. It translates to CASSQTGGSFQPQHF.

In its sample, this clonotype was seen many times. The rearrangement joins TRBV30 to TRBJ1-5, with D unclear. The CDR3 has 13 residues. CDR1 GTSNPN and CDR2 SVGIG come from the germline V gene (reference sequence). V shed 0 bases and J shed 5 bases, with 8 bases lying between them. The CDR3 sequence: CAWSVHSDQPQHF. CDR3 nucleotide sequence: TGTGCCTGGAGTGTACACTCAGATCAGCCCCAGCATTTT.

This clonotype was seen a handful of times. CDR3 bases: TGTGCCAGCAGCTTGCGGCAGCAAGAGACCCAGTACTTC. It yields the protein CASSLRQQETQYF. The chain combines TRBV5-8 with TRBJ2-5; D gene uncertain. Germline values: CDR1 SGHTS, CDR2 YDEGEE. V was cut by 1 base and J by 2 bases, with 6 bases left in between. The CDR3 totals 13 residues.

This sequence joins TRBV19 and TRBJ1-1, with 9 bases matching TRBD1. Germline CDR1 reads LNHDA; CDR2 reads SQIVND (reference sequence). This CDR3 has 14 amino acids. V dropped 8 bases and J dropped 3; count of bases not matched to a gene: 7. The CDR3 nucleotides are TGTGCCAGTGGACGGGACAGGGCTTACACTGAAGCTTTCTTT. Translation: CASGRDRAYTEAFF.